This T cell receptor (beta chain) was recorded in a study of cytomegalovirus exposure and HLA in healthy donors. The length of the CDR3 is 13 residues. Trimming at V came to 9 bases and at J to 4 bases, leaving 9 bases not matched to a gene. CDR1 LNHDA and CDR2 SQIVND come from the germline V gene (reference sequence). Overall study findings and caveats: Among TCR sequences, most were rare, though some public TCRs appeared in many donors.

In regard to this clone: Its target is not known.

With 60 Vbeta and 13 Jbeta primers, the PCR was carried out. This table comes from immunoSEQ multiplex PCR, and its TCRdb copy is limited to in-frame clones, with some not included. The sample has 150,000 or so clones, under 85% seen once. Sequencing was carried out using PBMCs. This rearrangement joins TRBV19 to TRBJ2-7; 7 nucleotides match TRBD1. This TCR was recovered from a human donor in good health. The CDR3 is CARSRGRGYEQYF. For the CDR3, the DNA is TGTGCCAGGTCGAGGGGGCGCGGGTACGAGCAGTACTTC.